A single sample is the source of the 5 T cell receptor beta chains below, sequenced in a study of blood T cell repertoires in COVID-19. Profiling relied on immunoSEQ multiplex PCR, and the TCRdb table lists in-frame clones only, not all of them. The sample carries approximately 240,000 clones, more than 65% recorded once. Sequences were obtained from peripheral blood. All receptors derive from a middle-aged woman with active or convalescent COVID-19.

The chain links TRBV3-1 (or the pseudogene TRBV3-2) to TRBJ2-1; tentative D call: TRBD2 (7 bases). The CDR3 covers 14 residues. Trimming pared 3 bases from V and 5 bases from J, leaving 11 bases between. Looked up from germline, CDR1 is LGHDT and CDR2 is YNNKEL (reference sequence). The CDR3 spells CASSHGGPHNEQFF. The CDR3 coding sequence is TGTGCCAGCAGCCACGGGGGGCCGCACAATGAGCAGTTCTTC.

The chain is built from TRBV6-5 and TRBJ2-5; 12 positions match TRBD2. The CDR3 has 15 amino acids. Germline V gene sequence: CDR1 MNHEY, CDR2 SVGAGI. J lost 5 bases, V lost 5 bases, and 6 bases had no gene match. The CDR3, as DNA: TGTGCCAGCAGTCGACTAGCGGGGGCTGTGGAGACCCAGTACTTC. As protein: CASSRLAGAVETQYF.

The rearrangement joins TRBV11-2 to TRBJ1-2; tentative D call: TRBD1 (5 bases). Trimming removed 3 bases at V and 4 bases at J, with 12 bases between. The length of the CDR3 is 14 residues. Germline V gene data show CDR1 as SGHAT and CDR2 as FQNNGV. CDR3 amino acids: CASSLGQGFYGYTF. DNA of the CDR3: TGTGCCAGCAGCTTGGGTCAGGGCTTCTATGGCTACACCTTC.

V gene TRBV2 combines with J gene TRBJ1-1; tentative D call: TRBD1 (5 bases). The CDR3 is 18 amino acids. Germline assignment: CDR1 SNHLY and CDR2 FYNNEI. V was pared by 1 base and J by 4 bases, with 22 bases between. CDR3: CASSEVGRTGRAGTEAFF. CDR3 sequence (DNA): TGTGCCAGCAGTGAAGTCGGGAGGACGGGCAGGGCGGGCACTGAAGCTTTCTTT.

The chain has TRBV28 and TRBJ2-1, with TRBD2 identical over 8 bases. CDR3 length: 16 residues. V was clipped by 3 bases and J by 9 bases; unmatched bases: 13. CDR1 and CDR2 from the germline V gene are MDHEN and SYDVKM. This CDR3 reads CASSFYVTGLGGEQFF. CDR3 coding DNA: TGTGCCAGCAGTTTTTACGTTACGGGACTAGGGGGTGAGCAGTTCTTC. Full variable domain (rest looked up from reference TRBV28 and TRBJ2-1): DVKVTQSSRYLVKRTGEKVFLECVQDMDHENMFWYRQDPGLGLRLIYFSYDVKMKEKGDIPEGYSVSREKKERFSLILESASTNQTSMYLCASSFYVTGLGGEQFFGPGTRLTVL.